What follows describes a single TCR beta chain. Its antigen is currently unknown. The data stem from a study of shared clonotypes between healthy human individuals. Study outcomes and limitations: A handful of donors held approximately 5% of naive CD4 clonotypes in common.

The ends were cut back, 2 bases at V and 5 bases at J, with 17 bases in the middle. The CDR3 is made up of 16 amino acids. The germline CDR1 and CDR2 sequences are SGHTA and FQGNSA. Adults of Caucasian background living in Nashville, Tennessee made up all donors. The table came from immunoSEQ multiplex PCR; TCRdb's copy has only in-frame clones and leaves some out. The sample yields some 2,000,000 clones, approximately 94% seen once. The sample was naive CD4+ T cells sorted from blood. Subset of the sample: CD45RA+ positively selected. The V call is TRBV7-2, the J call TRBJ2-3, with a possible D match to TRBD2 (7 bases). The receptor's source is a man between 18 and 35 years old in good health. CDR3 in amino acids: CASSLLRGGQGDTQYF. The CDR3 DNA reads TGTGCCAGCAGCTTATTACGCGGGGGCCAGGGAGATACGCAGTATTTT.